The present T cell receptor (beta chain) was sequenced within a study of T cell responses to AZD1222 COVID-19 vaccine. CDR1 is SGHVS and CDR2 is FQNEAQ in the germline V gene. Unmatched junction bases numbered 11, after V lost 5 bases and J lost 8 bases. CDR3 length: 15 amino acids. Study-level points and caveats: Once two AZD1222 doses were given, Spike-specific TCR breadth and depth went up. Most donors were white British and more were female, and clonal diversity was possibly underestimated. The repertoires were collected only after the peak T cell response. The study reported that nearly half of spike-specific TCRs target unmutated variant regions.

Assay: immunoSEQ multiplex PCR; the TCRdb copy retains only in-frame clones and omits some. The sample has 84,000 or so clones, 91% seen once. Comment on this clone: Its antigen is currently unknown.

The chain joins TRBV7-8 to TRBJ1-2, with 10 bases fitting TRBD1. The sample consisted of peripheral blood, taken on day 0 of MenACWY control vaccination. This clonotype was obtained from an adult in good health. Here the CDR3 DNA reads TGTGCCAGCAGCGTAGACAGGGGGCTTACGTCCGGCTACACCTTC. Amino acid sequence: CASSVDRGLTSGYTF.